Included here is one T cell receptor (beta chain) sequence, with context. The data stem from a study of technical replicates of blood from a few donors. The germline V gene encodes CDR1 SGHDT and CDR2 YYEEEE. V lost 2 bases and J lost 7, with 6 bases in between. The CDR3 covers 12 residues. The table came from immunoSEQ multiplex PCR; TCRdb's copy has only in-frame clones and leaves some out. The table lists roughly 68,000 clones, around 87% of them singletons. The chain has TRBV5-6 and TRBJ2-2; D is ambiguous. The sequence derives from a human donor in good health. Some clones in this sample may be carry-over from other donors' samples. Specimen: PBMCs. The CDR3 coding sequence is TGTGCCAGCAGCTTCCCCGGCGGGGAGCTGTTTTTT. This gives the protein CASSFPGGELFF.